This T cell receptor beta chain was captured in a study of T-cell reconstitution after alpha-beta-depleted transplantation in children (dated by TCRdb to 2016 to 2018). About the investigation overall: Using TCR repertoire profiling, the study quantitatively followed how T-cell immune reconstitution unfolded in children after TCRalphabeta/CD19-depleted allogeneic hematopoietic cell transplantation. General findings and caveats noted by the study authors: The high TCRbeta diversity at day 60 in some patients was ascribed to recipient T cells and intrathymic progenitors that had survived conditioning. The frequencies of hyperexpanded clones fell over the following months, and after one year, T-cell counts and TCRbeta diversity were mostly attributed to newly produced T cells. The apparently early alphabetaT-cell count recovery about two months after transplant was reportedly dependent on only several hundred rapidly expanded clones derived from non-depleted graft cells.

The treatment or condition label, read with the paper, signifies: allogeneic hematopoietic cell transplantation with graft depleted of TCRalphabeta T cells and CD19 B cells. The children who served as transplant recipients had been given grafts of TCRalphabeta/CD19-depleted allogeneic hematopoietic cells. This clonotype appeared a few times. The target of this receptor is not known. No base quality values were provided; no much bigger clone lies one nucleotide off. Libraries were constructed by PCR. Data came from an Illumina HiSeq 2500. To normalize quantification of the TCRbeta repertoire, the TCR libraries were built with molecular barcoding that relied on unique molecular identifiers. TCRdb itself trimmed the public reads at Q25 with fastp, ran MiXCR and retained productive beta chains. Rows matching on CDR3 protein sequence are summarized as one entry with the most common DNA and genes. Counted in this sample were 500,000 to 650,000 distinct CDR3 sequences; 10% to 15% of them appeared once. Of the sample, around 2.2% falls within the top ten clones.

The receptor comes from a male patient between 5 and 17 years old who had a stem cell transplant for acute myeloid leukemia, so the T cells may come from the graft donor. The sequencing used PBMCs, mostly from graft donor cells, collected 360 days after TCRalphabeta/CD19-depleted stem cell transplant.

The nucleotide sequence reads TGTGCCACCGCCAGATGGGGGAACACCGGGGAGCTGTTTTTT. It translates as CATARWGNTGELFF. The rearranged segments are TRBV15 and TRBJ2-2; no D gene can be assigned with confidence. Relative to germline, V is 8 bases shorter and J is 1 base shorter, with 11 bases between their ends. CDR1 and CDR2, looked up from the germline V gene (reference sequence), are LNHNV and YYDKDF. The CDR3, cysteine through phenylalanine, is 14 amino acids long. Kept here is only the CDR3 DNA, which spans 42 bases and is read in frame from base 1.